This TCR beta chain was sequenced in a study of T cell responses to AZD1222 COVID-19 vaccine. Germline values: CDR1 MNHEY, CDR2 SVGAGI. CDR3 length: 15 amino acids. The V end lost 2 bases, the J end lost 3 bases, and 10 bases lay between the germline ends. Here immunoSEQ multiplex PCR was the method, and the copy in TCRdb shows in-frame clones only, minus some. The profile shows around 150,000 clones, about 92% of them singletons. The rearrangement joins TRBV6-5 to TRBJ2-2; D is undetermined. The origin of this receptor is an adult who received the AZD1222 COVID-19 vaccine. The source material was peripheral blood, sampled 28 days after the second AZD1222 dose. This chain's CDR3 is CASSYVRVYTGELFF. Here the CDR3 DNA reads TGTGCCAGCAGTTACGTAAGGGTATACACCGGGGAGCTGTTTTTT.